Presented here are 32 T cell receptor beta chains from one specimen sequenced in a study of CD8 T cells in ankylosing spondylitis. One entry per CDR3 protein results from TCRdb running MiXCR on the 5' RACE reads. Found here are 150,000 to 200,000 distinct CDR3 sequences, 13% of them singletons; the top ten hold approximately 11%. Sequencing was carried out using blood, either unsorted or a sorted T cell fraction (not recorded which). These receptors all come from a female donor with ankylosing spondylitis or in good health (not recorded which).

Comment on this clonotype: This clone may be a read error of a much larger clone one base away. The rearrangement links TRBV4-2 to TRBJ2-7, with D maybe TRBD2 (5 bases). In germline, CDR1 is LGHNA, CDR2 YNFKEQ. The CDR3 has 15 amino acids. This chain's CDR3 is CASSQDLLYDYGQYF. As DNA, the CDR3 is TGTGCCAGCAGCCAAGATCTCCTATATGACTACGGGCAGTACTTC.

This clonotype has only a few counts. V gene TRBV7-2 combines with J gene TRBJ1-2; no firm D call. Germline V lookup: CDR1 SGHTA, CDR2 FQGNSA. Trimming took 5 bases from V and 1 from J, leaving 11 bases between them. The CDR3 is 14 residues long. The CDR3 here is CASSPRTDNYGYTF. The CDR3 coding sequence is TGTGCCAGCAGCCCGCGGACGGATAACTATGGCTACACCTTC.

This clonotype was counted at least ten times. The chain joins TRBV12-3 or TRBV12-4 to TRBJ2-7; no definite D call. V lost 7 bases, J lost 5 bases, and 24 bases lay in between. The CDR3 covers 16 residues. Here the CDR3 reads CASTLRSTQVANEQYF. CDR3 DNA sequence: TGTGCCAGCACTCTCCGCTCGACGCAAGTTGCTAACGAGCAGTACTTC.

This clonotype was seen repeatedly, ten times or more. The gene calls are TRBV7-2 and TRBJ2-7, with D perhaps being TRBD1 or TRBD2 (5 bases each). CDR3 length: 14 amino acids. Germline V gives CDR1 SGHTA, CDR2 FQGNSA. V lost 4 bases, J lost 1 base, and 11 bases lay in between. The DNA for the CDR3 is TGTGCCAGCAGCTGGGGACCGCAATCCTACGAGCAGTACTTC. It is translated as CASSWGPQSYEQYF.

This clonotype was seen ten or more times. V gene TRBV7-2 combines with J gene TRBJ2-7; 8 bases line up with TRBD2. Germline CDR1 and CDR2: SGHTA and FQGNSA. The length of the CDR3 is 15 residues. Trimming cost V 1 base and J 5 bases; bases outside gene matches: 7. The CDR3 DNA follows: TGTGCCAGCAGCTTAGGAAGCGGGAGTTCCAACGAGCAGTACTTC. This translates into CASSLGSGSSNEQYF.

This clonotype was picked up many times. The rearrangement joins TRBV4-3 to TRBJ1-1; 10 bases are shared with TRBD1. This CDR3 region has 15 residues. Per germline, CDR1 LGHNA and CDR2 YSLEER. With V trimmed by 2 bases and J by 1 base, 1 base remained unmatched. CDR3 DNA: TGCGCCAGCAGCCAATGGACAGGGGGGAACACTGAAGCTTTCTTT. Translating it yields CASSQWTGGNTEAFF.

This clonotype was detected a few times. The genes are TRBV20-1 and TRBJ1-1; maybe TRBD1 (6 bases). In germline, CDR1 is DFQATT, CDR2 SNEGSKA (reference sequence). Trimming removed 1 base from V and 4 bases from J, with 13 bases in between. The CDR3 spans 14 residues. The CDR3 is CSARAGGGFTEAFF. The CDR3, as DNA: TGCAGTGCTAGAGCCGGTGGGGGCTTCACTGAAGCTTTCTTT.

A few counts support this clonotype. The chain joins TRBV5-1 to TRBJ2-1, with TRBD2 identical over 9 bases. The CDR3 spans 16 residues. Per germline, CDR1 SGHRS and CDR2 YFSETQ. V was clipped by 0 bases and J by 9 bases; unmatched bases: 10. The CDR3, as DNA: TGCGCCAGCAGCTTGGTGATAGCGGGAGTTGGGGGTGAGCAGTTCTTC. It codes for CASSLVIAGVGGEQFF.

This clonotype was seen only a few times. The genes are TRBV7-2 and TRBJ1-1; D may be TRBD1 (5 bases). CDR3 size: 15 residues. From germline, CDR1 is SGHTA and CDR2 FQGNSA. V lost 2 bases, J lost 8 bases, and 18 bases lay in between. For the CDR3, the DNA is TGTGCCAGCAGCTTATATTCCACAGGAGAGCGGGAAGCTTTCTTT. Its protein is CASSLYSTGEREAFF.

This CDR3 reads CASCRSVSNQPQHF. In nucleotides, the CDR3 is TGCGCCAGCTGCCGATCGGTGAGCAATCAGCCCCAGCATTTT. The V call is TRBV5-1, the J call TRBJ1-5; D remains unclear. V gave up 7 bases and J gave up 1 base, with 12 bases separating them. Per germline, CDR1 SGHRS and CDR2 YFSETQ. This CDR3 has 14 residues.

In regard to this clonotype: A clone one base away is much larger, so this may be a read error. The chain recombines TRBV5-1 with TRBJ2-7; 11 bases match TRBD1. From germline, CDR1 is SGHRS and CDR2 YFSETQ. The length of the CDR3 is 15 residues. CDR3 bases: TGCGCCAGCAGCCTACGGGGGACAGGGGGTGACGAGAAGTACTTC. Protein sequence: CASSLRGTGGDEKYF.

This clonotype has more than one count but fewer than ten. This chain links TRBV12-3 or TRBV12-4 with TRBJ2-1, with D perhaps TRBD1 (5 bases). The CDR3 covers 14 residues. V was cut by 3 bases and J by 4 bases, with 10 bases left in between. CDR3 protein: CASSLGQDYNEQFF. CDR3 sequence (DNA): TGTGCCAGCAGTTTGGGGCAGGATTACAATGAGCAGTTCTTC.

Only a few counts were recorded for this clonotype. CDR3 region: CASKTGDTQYF. As DNA, the CDR3 is TGTGCCAGCAAAACGGGGGATACGCAGTATTTT. The chain has TRBV7-9 and TRBJ2-3; D may be TRBD2 (5 bases). The V end lost 7 bases, the J end lost 6 bases, and 8 bases lay between the germline ends. CDR3 length: 11 residues. Germline loops: CDR1 SEHNR, CDR2 FQNEAQ (reference sequence).

This clonotype appeared many times. The J gene is TRBJ2-1, the V gene TRBV7-3; no reliable D call. The CDR3 totals 13 residues. Between the trimmed V and J ends, which lost 0 bases and 6 bases, there was a span of 6 bases. The germline V gene encodes CDR1 SGHTA and CDR2 FQGTGA. The CDR3: CASSLTSSNEQFF. The CDR3 DNA is TGTGCCAGCAGCTTAACTAGCTCCAATGAGCAGTTCTTC.

This clonotype was picked up a small number of times. The V gene is TRBV7-9, the J gene TRBJ1-2; D gene uncertain. In germline, CDR1 is SEHNR, CDR2 FQNEAQ (reference sequence). Trimming left V 2 bases short and J 7 bases short, with 14 bases between. The CDR3 contains 14 residues. CDR3 nucleotides: TGTGCCAGCAGCTTAAGCCGGGAGGTCGCTGGCTACACCTTC. This gives the protein CASSLSREVAGYTF.

This clonotype was detected many times. The gene calls are TRBV12-3 or TRBV12-4 and TRBJ2-2, with D unclear. Trimming cost V 2 bases and J 4 bases, with 5 bases left between them. The CDR3 spans 13 residues. The CDR3 protein is CASSLQTTGELFF. The CDR3 DNA reads TGTGCCAGCAGTTTACAGACCACCGGGGAGCTGTTTTTT.

This clonotype was picked up many times. The chain uses TRBV20-1 and TRBJ2-1; D not certain. V was pared by 1 base and J by 6 bases, with 10 bases between. CDR1 is DFQATT and CDR2 is SNEGSKA in the germline V gene (reference sequence). This CDR3 has 13 amino acids. The CDR3 DNA is TGCAGTGCTAGAGTCCCGACTGGCAATGAGCAGTTCTTC. Its protein product is CSARVPTGNEQFF.

This clonotype was observed a handful of times. The V and J genes are TRBV12-3 or TRBV12-4 and TRBJ1-4, with D perhaps TRBD1 (6 bases). Trimming took off 5 bases at V and 5 bases at J, with 12 bases between the two ends. The CDR3 runs 14 residues. The CDR3 is CASSGGGPNEKLFF. The CDR3 DNA follows: TGTGCCAGCAGTGGGGGGGGCCCGAATGAAAAACTGTTTTTT.

The chain is built from TRBV28 and TRBJ2-7; no reliable D call. The V gene's germline CDR1 is MDHEN and CDR2 SYDVKM. The CDR3 totals 13 residues. V was cut by 2 bases and J by 2 bases, with 7 bases left in between. This CDR3 reads CASSLSRPYEQYF. CDR3 bases: TGTGCCAGCAGTTTAAGTCGACCCTACGAGCAGTACTTC.

In regard to this clonotype: Since a much larger clone is just one base distant, this may be a read error. The genes are TRBV10-3 and TRBJ2-7; the match to TRBD1 covers 7 bases. The CDR3 runs 12 residues. J lost 0 bases, V lost 11 bases, and 4 bases had no gene match. CDR1 is ENHRY, CDR2 SYGVKD, per germline. The CDR3 sequence: CAFGTASYEQYF. As DNA, the CDR3 is TGTGCCTTCGGGACAGCCTCCTACGAGCAGTACTTC.

The chain carries TRBV20-1 and TRBJ2-1; weak D call: TRBD2 (6 bases). The CDR3 is made up of 15 amino acids. V lost 3 bases, J lost 7 bases, and 19 bases lay in between. CDR1 is DFQATT and CDR2 is SNEGSKA in the germline V gene (reference sequence). The CDR3 spells CSARPGSETTNEQFF. The CDR3 DNA is TGCAGTGCTAGGCCCGGGAGCGAGACTACAAATGAGCAGTTCTTC.

The rearrangement joins TRBV7-2 to TRBJ2-2; 11 bases are shared with TRBD1. There are 15 residues in the CDR3. The V segment lost 1 base and the J segment 7 bases; nucleotides outside the gene matches: 2. Germline lookup yields CDR1 SGHTA and CDR2 FQGNSA. The CDR3, as DNA: TGTGCCAGCAGCTTAGGGACAGGGGGCAGCGGGGAGCTGTTTTTT. Protein product: CASSLGTGGSGELFF.

The CDR3 region has the DNA TGTGCCAGCAGGCGAAAGGTGGAGCTGTTTTTT. It is translated as CASRRKVELFF. V and J are TRBV12-3 or TRBV12-4 and TRBJ2-2; D is uncertain. This CDR3 is 11 amino acids long. V was shortened by 6 bases and J by 10 bases, with 9 bases between the two germline ends.

This clonotype was seen at least ten times. This chain connects TRBV5-1 to TRBJ2-7; tentative D call: TRBD1 (5 bases). Trimming pared 1 base from V and 3 bases from J, leaving 17 bases between. The CDR3 runs 16 residues. Germline CDR1 and CDR2: SGHRS and YFSETQ. CDR3 coding DNA: TGCGCCAGCAGCTTGTTAGGGGCAGCGAGTGACTACGAGCAGTACTTC. Translation gives CASSLLGAASDYEQYF.

The chain combines TRBV11-3 with TRBJ2-1; 9 bases are a match to TRBD2. CDR3 length equals 15 residues. CDR1 is SGHNT, CDR2 YENEEA, per germline. V lost 1 base and J lost 4; bases outside the gene matches: 2. The CDR3 coding sequence is TGTGCCAGCAGCTTAGCTAGCGGGGTTTACAATGAGCAGTTCTTC. Translation gives CASSLASGVYNEQFF.

This clonotype was seen repeatedly, ten times or more. The chain has TRBV4-1 and TRBJ2-7; 7 bases map to TRBD2. The CDR3 is 14 residues long. V lost 4 bases to trimming and J lost 5 bases; unmatched junction nucleotides: 8. Germline V gene lookup returns CDR1 MGHRA and CDR2 YSYEKL. The CDR3 loop is CASSLTPGLNEQYF. The DNA of the CDR3 is TGCGCCAGCAGCCTTACACCGGGACTAAACGAGCAGTACTTC.

This clonotype was counted between two and nine times. V is TRBV5-1 and J is TRBJ2-7, with a weak D call TRBD2 (6 bases). The CDR3 spans 14 residues. V shed 5 bases and J shed 5 bases, with 17 bases lying between them. Per germline, CDR1 SGHRS and CDR2 YFSETQ. CDR3 nucleotide sequence: TGCGCCAGCAGTCGATGGGACTCGGGGAACGAGCAGTACTTC. The encoded protein is CASSRWDSGNEQYF.

The table lists this clonotype with a few counts. The chain joins TRBV6-2 or TRBV6-3 to TRBJ2-7; either TRBD1 or TRBD2 may fit D (5 bases each). The CDR3 contains 14 residues. Per germline, CDR1 MNHEY and CDR2 SVGEGT. Deletions cut 2 bases from V and 6 bases from J, with 14 bases between. The CDR3 region has the DNA TGTGCCAGCAGTTACCGGGGACCCCACGGCGAGCAGTACTTC. Residues: CASSYRGPHGEQYF.

This clonotype has a count of ten or more. J is TRBJ1-1 and V is TRBV4-3; D may be TRBD1 (5 bases). The CDR3 totals 15 residues. Germline loops: CDR1 LGHNA, CDR2 YSLEER. The germline V and J ends were trimmed by 0 bases and 4 bases, with 12 bases remaining between them. Here the CDR3 reads CASSQDGGIVTEAFF. In nucleotides, the CDR3 is TGCGCCAGCAGCCAAGATGGGGGGATCGTCACTGAAGCTTTCTTT.

The genes are TRBV30 and TRBJ1-3; unclear D gene. V lost 4 bases to trimming and J lost 4 bases, with 14 bases between them. The length of the CDR3 is 14 residues. Per germline, CDR1 GTSNPN and CDR2 SVGIG (reference sequence). The CDR3 DNA follows: TGTGCCTGGACGCAACAAACAACGGGAAACACCATATATTTT. Translating gives CAWTQQTTGNTIYF.

This clonotype was detected ten times or more. CDR3 sequence: CASSQVSGRGYNEQFF. The DNA of the CDR3 is TGCGCCAGCAGCCAAGTGAGCGGGAGGGGCTACAATGAGCAGTTCTTC. J is TRBJ2-1 and V is TRBV4-3; 10 bases are shared with TRBD2. The CDR3 length is 16 residues. Unmatched junction bases numbered 3, after V lost 1 base and J lost 3 bases. Germline assignment: CDR1 LGHNA and CDR2 YSLEER.

This clonotype has a count of ten or more. The chain carries TRBV3-1 and TRBJ1-6; TRBD1 might be the D (6 bases). This CDR3 contains 16 residues. Germline V gives CDR1 LGHDT, CDR2 YNNKEL (reference sequence). Trimming shortened V by 4 bases and J by 6 bases, and 16 bases separated the two germline ends. CDR3 sequence (DNA): TGTGCCAGCAGCCGTTCCGAGGGGGAACGTAATTCACCCCTCCACTTT. Its translation: CASSRSEGERNSPLHF. Combining the CDR3 with reference TRBV3-1 and TRBJ1-6 gives the whole variable domain DTAVSQTPKYLVTQMGNDKSIKCEQNLGHDTMYWYKQDSKKFLKIMFSYNNKELIINETVPNRFSPKSPDKAHLNLHINSLELGDSAVYFCASSRSEGERNSPLHFGNGTRLTVT.